This T cell receptor (beta chain) was found in a study of T-cell memory formation after mild COVID-19. Study-level findings and limits: Later expanders leaned toward CD4+, whereas clones contracting from day 15 to 85 were balanced CD4/CD8.

TCRdb itself ran the 5' RACE reads through MiXCR, one entry per CDR3 protein. Among fewer than 600,000 distinct CDR3 sequences listed, roughly 22% were seen once. CDR3 length: 15 amino acids. V was trimmed by 4 bases and J by 0 bases, leaving 13 bases between them. From germline, CDR1 is ENHRY and CDR2 SYGVKD. This clonotype was picked up a small number of times. The target antigen is unknown. Specimen: PBMCs or a T cell subset sorted from them (not recorded which). This rearrangement joins TRBV10-3 to TRBJ2-7; D is possibly TRBD2 (6 bases). The clonotype comes from an adult woman who had mild COVID-19 (a few samples of this study predate the infection). Cell type and time point are not known. The CDR3 is CAISVARTNSYEQYF. The CDR3 DNA follows: TGTGCCATCAGTGTTGCGCGGACTAACTCCTACGAGCAGTACTTC.